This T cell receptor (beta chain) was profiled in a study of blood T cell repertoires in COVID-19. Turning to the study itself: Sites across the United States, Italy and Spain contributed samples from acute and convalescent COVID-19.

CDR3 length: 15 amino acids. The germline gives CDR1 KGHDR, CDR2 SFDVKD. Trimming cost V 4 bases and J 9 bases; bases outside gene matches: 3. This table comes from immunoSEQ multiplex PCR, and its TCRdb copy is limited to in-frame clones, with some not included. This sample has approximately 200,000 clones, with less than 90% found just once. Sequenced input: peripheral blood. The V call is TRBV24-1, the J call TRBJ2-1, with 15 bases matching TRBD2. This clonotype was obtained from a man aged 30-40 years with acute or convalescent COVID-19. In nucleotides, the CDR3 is TGTGCCACCAGTGAGCCGGGACTAGCGGGGGGTGAGCAGTTCTTC. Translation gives CATSEPGLAGGEQFF.